This TCR beta chain was sequenced for a study of control samples from healthy donors and cancer patients. The data were produced by immunoSEQ multiplex PCR, yet TCRdb's version contains in-frame clones alone and is incomplete. The profile shows 80,000 to 100,000 clones, 79% of them singletons. CDR1 is SGHRS and CDR2 is YFSETQ in the germline V gene. CDR3 length equals 15 residues. The J segment lost 2 bases and the V segment lost 0 bases, leaving 2 bases of the junction unmatched. The chain is built from TRBV5-1 and TRBJ2-5; 9 nucleotides match TRBD2. This clonotype originated in a young woman in good health. The sequenced material came from blood. The CDR3 DNA reads as TGCGCCAGCAGCTTGGCGGCGGGGGGGCAAGAGACCCAGTACTTC. This translates into CASSLAAGGQETQYF.